This record looks at one TCR beta chain sequence and its context. As yet, its antigen is unknown. The data derive from a study of type 1 regulatory T cells. Looking at the study overall: T-allo10 is an in vitro-generated, Tr1-enriched CD4 T cell product specific for alloantigen. Whole-study findings and limits: Compared with non-type 1 regulatory T cells, type 1 regulatory T cells showed a more restricted TCR repertoire.

Looked up from germline, CDR1 is SGHRS and CDR2 is YFSETQ. The ends lost 0 bases at V and 3 bases at J; junction bases unmatched: 2. The CDR3 is 15 amino acids. TCRdb ran MiXCR on the reads and lists one entry per CDR3 protein. The sample includes tens of thousands of distinct CDR3 sequences, 20% to 25% of them seen just once. The chain uses TRBV5-1 and TRBJ1-1, with 10 nucleotides matching TRBD1. The sequenced sample was cultured type 1 regulatory T (Tr1) cells, either the whole culture or a sorted fraction (not recorded which). This TCR came from a human donor in good health. This chain's CDR3 is CASSLGTGGHTEAFF. The CDR3 nucleotides read TGCGCCAGCAGCTTGGGGACAGGGGGACACACTGAAGCTTTCTTT.